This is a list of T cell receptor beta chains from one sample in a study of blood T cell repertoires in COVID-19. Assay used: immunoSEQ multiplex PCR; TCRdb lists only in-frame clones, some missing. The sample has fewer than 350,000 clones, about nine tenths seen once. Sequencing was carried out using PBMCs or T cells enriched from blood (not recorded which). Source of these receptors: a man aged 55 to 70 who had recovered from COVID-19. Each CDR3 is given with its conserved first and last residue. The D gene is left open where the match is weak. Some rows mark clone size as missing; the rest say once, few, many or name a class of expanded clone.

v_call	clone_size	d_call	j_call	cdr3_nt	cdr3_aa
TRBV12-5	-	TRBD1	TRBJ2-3	TGTGCTAGTGGTTTGGGAACAGGGGGCTGGACAGATACGCAGTATTTT	CASGLGTGGWTDTQYF
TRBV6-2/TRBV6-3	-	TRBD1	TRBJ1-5	TGTGCCAGCAGTTACTCGACAGGGGGTTCACAGCCCCAGCATTTT	CASSYSTGGSQPQHF
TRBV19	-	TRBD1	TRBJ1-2	TGTGCCAGTAGAACAGGGGGCGCGTTGCATGGCTACACCTTC	CASRTGGALHGYTF
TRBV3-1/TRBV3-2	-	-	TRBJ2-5	TGTGCCAGCAGCACGGGACTGTCGTACCAAGAGACCCAGTACTTC	CASSTGLSYQETQYF
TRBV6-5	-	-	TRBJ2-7	TGTGCCAGCAGTCCCTCCGGGACACCGACCTACGAGCAGTACTTC	CASSPSGTPTYEQYF
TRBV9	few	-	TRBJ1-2	TGTGCCAGCAGCGTAGCTCGGGGGAGTGGTGGCTACACCTTC	CASSVARGSGGYTF
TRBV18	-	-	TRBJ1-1	TGTGCCAGCTCCGATCGGGGGGGGAGCAGAGTGAACACTGAAGCTTTCTTT	CASSDRGGSRVNTEAFF
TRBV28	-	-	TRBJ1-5	TGTGCCAGCTTTCACAATCAGCCCCAGCATTTT	CASFHNQPQHF
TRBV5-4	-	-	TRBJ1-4	TGTGCCAGCAGCTTAGGTGGAGGGTCCAGGCATGAAAAACTGTTTTTT	CASSLGGGSRHEKLFF
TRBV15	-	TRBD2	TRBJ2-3	TGTGCCACCAGCAGAGTAGCGGGGGCTGGTGATACGCAGTATTTT	CATSRVAGAGDTQYF
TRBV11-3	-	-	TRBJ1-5	TGTGCCAGCAGCCCGACAGCAAAATACCCGAATCAGCCCCAGCATTTT	CASSPTAKYPNQPQHF
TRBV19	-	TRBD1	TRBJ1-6	TGTGCCAGTTGGGACAGGGATAATTCACCCCTCCACTTT	CASWDRDNSPLHF
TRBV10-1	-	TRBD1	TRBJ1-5	TGCGCCAGCAAAAGACAGGGCAGGCAGCCCCAGCATTTT	CASKRQGRQPQHF
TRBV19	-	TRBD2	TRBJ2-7	TGTGCCAGTAGTATGCTAGCGGGGTCCACCTACGAGCAGTACTTC	CASSMLAGSTYEQYF
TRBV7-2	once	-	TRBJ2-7	TGTGCCAGCAGCTCAAGGGGGGAGGGCCGGATCTACGAGCAGTACTTC	CASSSRGEGRIYEQYF
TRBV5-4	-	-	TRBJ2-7	TGTGCCAGCAGCTTGAGACCTGGCACTACCTACGAGCAGTACTTC	CASSLRPGTTYEQYF
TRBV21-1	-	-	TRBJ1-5	TGTGCCAGCAGCAAAGGGGAGGGTCCCAGTGAGGTGTCCAGCAATCAGCCCCAGCATTTT	CASSKGEGPSEVSSNQPQHF
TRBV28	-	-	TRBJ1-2	TGTGCCAGCAGTTTTAGGGACACCTATGGCTACACCTTC	CASSFRDTYGYTF
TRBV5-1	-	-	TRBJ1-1	TGCGCCAGCAGGGACATTAGGAACACTGAAGCTTTCTTT	CASRDIRNTEAFF
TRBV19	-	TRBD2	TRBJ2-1	TGTGCCAGTAGTATATGGAGCGGGAGGGGTGACAATGAGCAGTTCTTC	CASSIWSGRGDNEQFF
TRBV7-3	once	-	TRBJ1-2	TGTGCCAGCAGCTTATTCGGGGGTTCCTATGGCTACACCTTC	CASSLFGGSYGYTF
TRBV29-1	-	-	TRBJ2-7	TGCAGCGCAATAAGTAGGGGACACCACTCACCTTACGAGCAGTACTTC	CSAISRGHHSPYEQYF
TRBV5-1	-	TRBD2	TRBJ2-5	TGCGCCAGCAGCTCCAGACTAGCGGGAGGGCAAGAGACCCAGTACTTC	CASSSRLAGGQETQYF
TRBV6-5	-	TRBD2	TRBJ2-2	TGTGCCGTACTAGCGGGGATGAACACCGGGGAGCTGTTTTTT	CAVLAGMNTGELFF
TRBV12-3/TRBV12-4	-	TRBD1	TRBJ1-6	TGTGCCAGCAGCCAGGGGGCAGAGTCACCCCTCCACTTT	CASSQGAESPLHF
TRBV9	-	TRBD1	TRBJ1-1	TGTGCCAGCAGCCTCGGACAGGGGAACACTGAAGCTTTCTTT	CASSLGQGNTEAFF
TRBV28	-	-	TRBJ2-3	TGTGCCAGCAGTTTACCCGCCGTACGGGATACGCAGTATTTT	CASSLPAVRDTQYF
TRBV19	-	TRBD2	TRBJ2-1	TGTGCCAGTAAGCTAGCGGGAGGCCCGAGCTCCTACAATGAGCAGTTCTTC	CASKLAGGPSSYNEQFF
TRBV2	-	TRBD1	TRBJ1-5	TGTGCCAGCAGGGGACAGGGCAATCAGCCCCAGCATTTT	CASRGQGNQPQHF
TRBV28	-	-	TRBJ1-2	TGTGCCAGCAGTTTACCGTGGAGGGCCGATGGCTACACCTTC	CASSLPWRADGYTF
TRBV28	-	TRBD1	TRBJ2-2	TGTGCCAGCAGTTCGCCCCAGGGGGCGCTTGTTGCTGGGGAGCTGTTTTTT	CASSSPQGALVAGELFF
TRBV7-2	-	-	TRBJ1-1	TGTGCCAGCAGCTTAGAACTCGGGTTAATGAACACTGAAGCTTTCTTT	CASSLELGLMNTEAFF
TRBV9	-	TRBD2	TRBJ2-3	TGTGCCAGCAGCGTAGACTCCAGCGGGAGCTCAGATACGCAGTATTTT	CASSVDSSGSSDTQYF
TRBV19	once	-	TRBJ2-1	TGTGCCAGTAGTCTGACAGGCTTCTCCTACAATGAGCAGTTCTTC	CASSLTGFSYNEQFF
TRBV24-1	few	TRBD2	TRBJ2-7	TGTGCCACCAGTGAGGCCGGGACTAGCGGGACCCGCGAGCAGTACTTC	CATSEAGTSGTREQYF
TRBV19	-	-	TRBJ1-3	TGTGCCAGTAGTATAGATGCCACAGGCCACTCTGGAAACACCATATATTTT	CASSIDATGHSGNTIYF
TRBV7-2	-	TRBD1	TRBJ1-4	TGTGCCAGCAGCTACGGGACAGATGAAAAACTGTTTTTT	CASSYGTDEKLFF
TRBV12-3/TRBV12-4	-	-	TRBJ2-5	TGTGCCAGCACCGGGCGAGGGGAGACCCAGTACTTC	CASTGRGETQYF
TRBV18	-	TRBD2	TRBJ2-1	TGTGCCAGCTCACCACCGACTCTAGCAGGGCTAGCGGGGGACAATGAGCAGTTCTTC	CASSPPTLAGLAGDNEQFF
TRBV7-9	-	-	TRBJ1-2	TGTGCCAGCAGCTTAAAATCCGGGTCCGGAGATGGCTACACCTTC	CASSLKSGSGDGYTF
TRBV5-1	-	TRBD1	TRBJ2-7	TGCGCCAGCAGCATCGGGACAGCCTACGAGCAGTACTTC	CASSIGTAYEQYF
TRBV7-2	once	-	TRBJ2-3	TGTGCCAGCAGCACCACTAGGGTTAGCACAGATACGCAGTATTTT	CASSTTRVSTDTQYF